These 17 T cell receptor beta chains originate from one sample sequenced in a study of Graves' ophthalmopathy and Graves' hyperthyroidism. TCR beta CDR3 regions were amplified from RNA transcripts. HTBI-primed RT-PCR formed the first round, and a multiplex PCR formed the second. TCRdb redid the calling of the multiplex PCR reads with MiXCR, one entry per CDR3 protein. Altogether around 1.1 million distinct CDR3 sequences are present, roughly two fifths being singletons, with the ten largest covering around 10%. Sample: peripheral blood or thyroid tissue (not recorded which). These receptors all stem from an adult man with Graves' hyperthyroidism.

This clonotype was recorded many times. This chain joins TRBV7-2 and TRBJ1-2; a weak D match, TRBD1 (5 bases). V lost 5 bases and J 6 bases, leaving 19 bases between the germline ends. Per the germline V gene, CDR1 is SGHTA and CDR2 is FQGNSA. The CDR3 spans 15 residues. Here the CDR3 reads CASSAHSGDWDGYTF. In DNA form, the CDR3 reads TGTGCCAGCAGCGCCCACTCCGGGGACTGGGATGGCTACACCTTC.

This clonotype was seen only once. V usage is TRBV6-6 and J usage is TRBJ2-7; tentatively, D is TRBD2 (6 bases). The V gene lost 6 bases and the J gene lost 3 bases, with 12 bases spanning the gap. The CDR3 spans 13 residues. Germline CDR1 MNHNY, CDR2 SVGAGI (reference sequence). CDR3 sequence reads: CASSHGEDYEQYF. CDR3 in DNA: TGTGCCAGCAGCCACGGGGAGGACTACGAGCAGTACTTC.

This clonotype was recorded many times. V and J are TRBV25-1 and TRBJ2-7, with 9 bases that match TRBD1. Germline-derived CDR1 and CDR2 are MGHDK and SYGVNS. Trimming took 6 bases from V and 0 from J; bases not matched to a gene: 6. This CDR3 region has 15 residues. The CDR3, as DNA: TGTGCCAGCAGCCCTGGACAGGGGACCTCCTACGAGCAGTACTTC. It codes for CASSPGQGTSYEQYF.

Regarding this clonotype: This may come from a read error, since a much larger clone is one base off. The J gene is TRBJ1-2, the V gene TRBV7-2; D remains ambiguous. The CDR3 sequence is 16 residues long. V was shortened by 4 bases and J by 2 bases, with 17 bases between the two germline ends. Germline V CDR1 and CDR2: SGHTA, FQGNSA. DNA for the CDR3: TGTGCCAGCAGCTCCCGGGTCCTCCCAGGCAACTATGGCTACACCTTC. This gives the protein CASSSRVLPGNYGYTF.

In its sample, this clonotype was seen many times. The J gene is TRBJ2-5, the V gene TRBV29-1; 10 nucleotides agree with TRBD1. The CDR3 loop spans 17 amino acids. V dropped 3 bases and J dropped 4; count of bases not matched to a gene: 14. The germline gives CDR1 SQVTM, CDR2 ANQGSEA. Here the CDR3 reads CSVDDRGPPLGRETQYF. Written as DNA, the CDR3 is TGCAGCGTTGATGACAGGGGGCCCCCGTTGGGACGAGAGACCCAGTACTTC. The complete variable domain, with remaining parts taken from reference TRBV29-1 and TRBJ2-5, reads SAVISQKPSRDICQRGTSLTIQCQVDSQVTMMFWYRQQPGQSLTLIATANQGSEATYESGFVIDKFPISRPNLTFSTLTVSNMSPEDSSIYLCSVDDRGPPLGRETQYFGPGTRLLVL.

This clonotype has just a few counts. V and J are TRBV10-3 and TRBJ2-3; TRBD2 might be the D (6 bases). Deletions cut 7 bases from V and 0 bases from J, with 8 bases between. CDR1 and CDR2 (germline): ENHRY, SYGVKD. This CDR3 is built from 13 residues. CDR3 bases: TGTGCCATCATGGGGGGAAGCACAGATACGCAGTATTTT. Its protein product is CAIMGGSTDTQYF.

This clonotype was seen more than once but under ten times. Here the CDR3 omits its conserved ending phenylalanine or tryptophan, so a read error is the likely source. Because the CDR3's place on the DNA is in doubt, the DNA is left out and the CDR3 is given as listed by TCRdb. This chain joins TRBV7-2 and TRBJ2-6; the table names TRBD1, a call not compared with the DNA. Germline V gene lookup returns CDR1 SGHTA and CDR2 FQGNSA. The CDR3 length equals 10 residues, ends included. The CDR3 reads CASSRDRVDT.

This clonotype showed up many times. The chain couples TRBV7-9 to TRBJ1-5, with D uncertain. Looked up from germline, CDR1 is SEHNR and CDR2 is FQNEAQ (reference sequence). Trimming cost V 4 bases and J 2 bases, with 15 bases left between them. This CDR3 is 16 amino acids long. CDR3 region: CASSYSALGGNQPQHF. CDR3 in DNA: TGTGCCAGCAGCTATAGCGCGCTCGGAGGCAATCAGCCCCAGCATTTT.

J is TRBJ2-7 and V is TRBV12-3 or TRBV12-4; the match to TRBD1 covers 7 bases. V was clipped by 2 bases and J by 2 bases; unmatched bases: 6. The CDR3 loop spans 15 amino acids. The CDR3 sequence is CASSLRRQGAYEQYF. CDR3 DNA sequence: TGTGCCAGCAGTTTAAGGAGGCAGGGGGCCTACGAGCAGTACTTC.

This clonotype showed up just a few times. J is TRBJ1-6 and V is TRBV15; 8 bases agree with TRBD1. Germline assignment: CDR1 LNHNV and CDR2 YYDKDF (reference sequence). The CDR3 length is 14 residues. The trim removed 8 bases at V and 10 bases at J, leaving 10 bases unmatched. CDR3 DNA: TGTGCCACCGACGATGGACAGGGAGGGTCACCCCTCCACTTT. It codes for CATDDGQGGSPLHF.

A note on this clonotype: This could be a read error, since a much larger clone is one nucleotide away. The CDR3 end shows no conserved phenylalanine or tryptophan, and so a read error is likely. V usage is TRBV7-2 and J usage is TRBJ2-7; D perhaps matches TRBD1 (6 bases). Germline-derived CDR1 and CDR2 are SGHTA and FQGNSA. This CDR3 has 13 amino acids. V lost 6 bases and J 5 bases, leaving 14 bases between the germline ends. CDR3 residues: CASRSYDRHEQYL. CDR3 in DNA: TGTGCCAGCAGATCGTACGACAGGCACGAGCAGTACCTC.

This clonotype has a handful of counts. A much larger clone is a single base away; this may be a read error. The chain uses TRBV10-2 and TRBJ2-7; TRBD1 agrees at 8 bases. Germline V gene lookup returns CDR1 WSHSY and CDR2 SAAADI. The CDR3 covers 13 residues. Here the CDR3 DNA reads TGCGTCAGCCGACAGGGGCCTTCCTACGAGCAGTACTTC. Translating it yields CVSRQGPSYEQYF.

This clonotype appeared a few times. V usage is TRBV10-2 and J usage is TRBJ1-1, with D possibly matching TRBD1 (5 bases). The ends were cut back, 2 bases at V and 1 base at J, with 11 bases in the middle. CDR1 and CDR2 from the germline V gene are WSHSY and SAAADI. This CDR3 has 15 residues. In DNA form, the CDR3 reads TGCGCCAGCAGTGAGCCGGACAACTCGAACACTGAAGCTTTCTTT. Amino acids: CASSEPDNSNTEAFF.

This clonotype was counted many times. The V gene is TRBV7-9, the J gene TRBJ2-7; the D call may be TRBD1 or TRBD2 (5 bases each). The V end was cut by 5 bases, the J end by 2 bases, with 16 bases between. The germline V gene has CDR1 SEHNR and CDR2 FQNEAQ (reference sequence). The CDR3 has 15 amino acids. This CDR3 reads CASSPPGTFPYEQYF. Written as DNA, the CDR3 is TGTGCCAGCAGCCCTCCCGGGACCTTTCCCTACGAGCAGTACTTC.

This clonotype has just a few counts. The V and J genes are TRBV16 and TRBJ2-7, with 8 nucleotides matching TRBD1. V lost 2 bases and J lost 2; bases outside the gene matches: 5. Germline CDR1 and CDR2: KGHSY and FQNENV. This CDR3 is built from 15 residues. CDR3: CASSQPGGLTYEQYF. The CDR3 DNA sequence: TGTGCCAGCAGCCAACCAGGGGGCCTAACCTACGAGCAGTACTTC.

This clonotype has a count of ten or more. V usage is TRBV2 and J usage is TRBJ1-1, with D possibly matching TRBD1 (6 bases). Deletions cut 2 bases from V and 0 bases from J, with 13 bases between. Per germline, CDR1 SNHLY and CDR2 FYNNEI. This CDR3 has 16 residues. CDR3 DNA: TGTGCCAGCAGTGAAAGTTATGGGGGGCTGAACACTGAAGCTTTCTTT. Protein product: CASSESYGGLNTEAFF.

The V gene is TRBV10-2, the J gene TRBJ2-7, with unresolved D. Gene TRBJ2-1 matches the end of the DNA better, so the J call may be wrong. This CDR3 is built from 12 residues. Germline values: CDR1 WSHSY, CDR2 SAAADI. Here the CDR3 DNA reads TGCGCCAGCAGCTTGGCCTCCGACGAGCAGTTCTTC. Translating gives CASSLASDEQFF.